This record looks at one T cell receptor beta chain sequence and its context. The antigen remains undetermined. Regarding time point: baseline pretreatment blood. The sample's treatment: 15 Gy SBRT to primary tumor, nephrectomy 4 weeks later. Blood was sampled at baseline, 2 weeks and 4 weeks after SBRT. This renal cell carcinoma was of the clear cell type. Data came from immunoSEQ multiplex PCR; TCRdb stores just in-frame clones and leaves some out. The sample has 100,000 to 150,000 clones, around 80% seen once; the top ten hold 2.5% to 3.5%. The record originates from a study of radiation and T cells in renal cell carcinoma. On the study more broadly: Nephrectomy followed 15 Gy stereotactic body radiation by 4 weeks.

Trimming removed 2 bases at V and 2 bases at J, with 11 bases between. The CDR3 spans 15 residues. CDR1 and CDR2 (germline): MGHDK, SYGVNS. Study-level points and caveats: No pretreatment tumor biopsies were available for baseline clonotypes.

The chain joins TRBV25-1 to TRBJ2-3; the D is unclear. The sequencing here drew on blood, taken from a patient whose treatment included radiotherapy and nephrectomy. The clonotype originates from a woman aged 55-70 years with renal cell carcinoma. In nucleotides, the CDR3 is TGTGCCAGCAGTGAAAGCGACGTATCCACAGATACGCAGTATTTT. Protein: CASSESDVSTDTQYF.